Detailed here is one TCR beta chain. The specificity of this receptor is unknown. No much larger clone is present one base from it, and per-base qualities are unavailable. The data are from a study of blood T cells in healthy people across ages (dated by TCRdb to the mid-2010s). Study-level background: In model experiments, roughly one uniquely barcoded TCR beta cDNA molecule per two T cells was captured by template switching. Using deep sequencing normalized with unique cDNA molecular identifiers, the study measured how TCR beta repertoire diversity changes with age. Four age groups were formed from the donors: young (average around 15 years), middle-aged (roughly 38), aged (approximately 60) and long-lived (more than 75). The study analyzed two additional independent replicas of 1 million unique cDNA reads from the same blood draw for two donors, one aged 18 to 29 and one aged 80 or older. The research as a whole found: Observed TCR beta diversity per million T cells fell roughly linearly with age, and a significant reduction was already apparent by age about 43. Compared with the aged group, more naive CD4+ T cells, fewer expanded clones and increased TCR diversity were shown by the long-lived group, suggesting age selection. There was a strong correlation between observed TCR beta diversity and the percentage of naive T cells measured by flow cytometry. Estimates of total diversity based on one million sequenced T cells were regarded as lower bounds and as underestimates. Because the CMV infection status of the donors was unknown, age-related changes in expanded clonotypes may potentially have been confounded. Since profiling was done on bulk unsorted PBMCs, naive and antigen-experienced compartments could not be conclusively compared.

Library preparation was by 5' RACE. Instrument on record: Illumina HiSeq 2500. A second PCR of roughly 6 to 11 cycles was run with a J-beta primer mix and a sample-barcoded 5' primer. A template-switch 5' adaptor carrying 12 random nucleotides introduced a unique molecular identifier onto each TCR beta cDNA molecule. Each sample yielded at least 2.5 million CDR3-containing paired-end reads. First-strand cDNA was synthesized from all RNA with the Mint cDNA synthesis kit, primed by a TRBC-specific oligonucleotide. Following uracil-DNA glycosylase treatment, a first 18-cycle PCR with universal primers M1SS and BC2_uni_R was performed on all cDNA. The published analysis was carried out like this. Normalization of each sample was performed by random selection of 1 million high-quality reads, each carrying a distinct molecular identifier. Reads with shared molecular identifiers were discarded instead of being binned into consensus sequences. MiTCR, run with a Q25 quality threshold and the strictest error-elimination algorithm, handled CDR3 identification, clonotype clustering and error correction. Lower-bound total TCR beta diversity was estimated with a nonparametric unseen species model using Euler transformation. In TCRdb, the public reads were trimmed at Q25 with fastp and aligned with MiXCR, with productive beta chains retained. Every distinct CDR3 protein forms one entry, paired with its most common genes and DNA. The V and J calls come from TCRdb's annotation, not from the publication. The sample has about 1 million distinct CDR3 sequences on record, almost 25% of them singletons. Around 0.75% of the sample goes to the ten largest clones.

CDR1 SGHAT and CDR2 FQNNGV are derived from the germline V gene. V is cut by 2 bases and J by 0 bases, and the space between the germline ends is 31 bases. From the cysteine up to the phenylalanine, the CDR3 has a length of 22 residues. CDR3 DNA only is kept here, 66 bases in frame from base 1. Systemically healthy Caucasian individuals from Russia, some 36 in total and aged roughly 6 to 100 years, were included as donors. Approximately 10 milliliters of peripheral blood were collected from each donor into EDTA-treated Vacutainer tubes. Ficoll-Paque density-gradient centrifugation was used to isolate PBMCs, with at least 6.5 million per sample. Total RNA was extracted from PBMCs with Trizol reagent, with at least 6 micrograms obtained per sample. The percentages of naive CD45RAhigh/CD27high T cells were determined by flow cytometry on a PBMC aliquot from every donor. This sample also belongs to another study, concerning T cells of mothers and their children. That second publication adds: Nine systemically healthy Caucasian individuals served as donors, namely three mothers together with their six children. cDNA synthesis consumed the entire amount of extracted RNA, loaded at 1.5 ug RNA in each 15 ul reaction. In the second PCR, the M1S primer introduced both the sample barcodes and 2-4 random nucleotides. Over 8 million TCR beta CDR3 reads came from each mother, compared with around 3 million reads from each child. Thymic selection shapes the output of TCR recombination in a similar way in related and unrelated pairs, and inherited differences have a minor effect. Normalized repertoire overlap was always slightly but never significantly higher in related than unrelated mother-child pairs. No persistent microchimeric T cell clones were detected, at a sensitivity of roughly 100 clones per million clonotypes. Deep NGS was used in the study to compare the TCR beta repertoires of mothers and children and to look for features that separate related mother-child pairs from unrelated individuals. Mothers averaged about 37 +/- 4 years of age and children averaged roughly 11 +/- 4 years. After adapters were ligated using NEBNext reagents, the libraries underwent 100+100 nt paired-end sequencing on an Illumina HiSeq 2000. To prevent cross-contamination, the mother and child libraries were prepared a month apart and were sequenced in separate runs. Between roughly 500,000 and 2,300,000 distinct TCR beta clonotypes were identified per donor. Naive TCR beta clonotypes were estimated from low-frequency clonotypes matched to each donor's FACS-determined naive share, without sorting.

The chain uses TRBV11-2 and TRBJ2-5; tentative D gene TRBD1, with 5 bases matching. Sequenced input: blood. The TCR originated in a girl aged 2-15 years in good health. The bases read TGTGCCAGCAGCTTATCAGCCTCAATCTCCCACTACGACAGCCTAAACCAAGAGACCCAGTACTTC. This is translated as CASSLSASISHYDSLNQETQYF.